The 25 T cell receptor beta chains below were found in one sample sequenced in a study of early T cells in non-severe SARS-CoV-2 infection (dated by TCRdb to the early 2020s). Receptor amplification or capture employed 5' RACE. Sequencer: NextSeq 500. TCRdb's own reprocessing of the public reads used fastp at Q25 and MiXCR and kept productive beta chains. CDR3 protein duplicates are merged, each entry listing the most common genes and DNA. The sample records about 69,000 distinct CDR3 sequences, 3.5% to 6% of which are singletons. Of the sample, more than 3% is held by the ten largest clones. Sequenced here: whole blood, sampled at baseline. These receptor sequences come from an adult who was a healthcare worker with PCR-confirmed SARS-CoV-2 infection or an uninfected control (not recorded which). The donor label of this sample is uncertain.

This clonotype was found a few times. V usage is TRBV5-1 and J usage is TRBJ2-3; tentatively, D is TRBD2 (6 bases). V was clipped by 0 bases and J by 6 bases, with 17 bases between them. The CDR3 totals 16 residues. Germline assignment: CDR1 SGHRS and CDR2 YFSETQ. Here the CDR3 reads CASSLDTSWNGDTQYF. CDR3 nucleotides: TGCGCCAGCAGCTTGGATACTAGCTGGAATGGGGATACGCAGTATTTT.

This clonotype was picked up many times. The chain carries TRBV7-2 and TRBJ2-7; TRBD1 is a possible D gene (5 bases). Germline values: CDR1 SGHTA, CDR2 FQGNSA. Between the trimmed V and J ends, which lost 3 bases and 5 bases, there was a span of 14 bases. CDR3 length equals 14 residues. The CDR3 loop reads CASSLTAYRDEQYF. Here the CDR3 DNA reads TGTGCCAGCAGCTTGACAGCCTACCGGGACGAGCAGTACTTC.

This sequence joins TRBV29-1 and TRBJ2-1, with 9 bases matching TRBD2. Germline V lookup: CDR1 SQVTM, CDR2 ANQGSEA. The CDR3 sequence is 15 residues long. V lost 4 bases and J lost 8; bases outside the gene matches: 12. As DNA, the CDR3 is TGCAGCGTTGCTCTACGGCTAGCGGGGATCGATGAGCAGTTCTTC. This encodes CSVALRLAGIDEQFF.

The table lists this clonotype with a few counts. This chain uses TRBV10-1 with TRBJ2-7; D gene ambiguous. The CDR3 spans 12 residues. The V gene's germline CDR1 is WNHNN and CDR2 SYGVQD (reference sequence). V shed 5 bases and J shed 2 bases, with 7 bases lying between them. CDR3 region: CASSRSTYEQYF. In DNA form, the CDR3 reads TGCGCCAGCAGTCGCTCGACCTACGAGCAGTACTTC.

Only a few counts were recorded for this clonotype. The chain employs TRBV4-1 and TRBJ2-3; no firm D call. The CDR3 has 16 residues. Looked up from germline, CDR1 is MGHRA and CDR2 is YSYEKL. Trimming shortened V by 0 bases and J by 4 bases, and 14 bases separated the two germline ends. The DNA for the CDR3 is TGCGCCAGCAGCCAAGACCCCAGACCCGCCGCAGATACGCAGTATTTT. Residues: CASSQDPRPAADTQYF.

The chain employs TRBV2 and TRBJ1-6; perhaps TRBD1 as D (6 bases). V was cut by 7 bases and J by 7 bases, with 11 bases left in between. CDR1 and CDR2 from the germline V gene are SNHLY and FYNNEI. There are 13 residues in the CDR3. CDR3 DNA sequence: TGTGCCAGCATTGGACAGCCGAATTCACCCCTCCACTTT. Its translation: CASIGQPNSPLHF.

This clonotype has ten or more counts. This rearrangement joins TRBV6-2 or TRBV6-3 to TRBJ2-6; D is possibly TRBD1 or TRBD2 (6 bases each). This CDR3 comprises 15 residues. Germline V gives CDR1 MNHEY, CDR2 SVGEGT. V was clipped by 3 bases and J by 4 bases, with 10 bases between them. The CDR3 loop reads CASSYTGAGANVLTF. The CDR3 region has the DNA TGTGCCAGCAGTTATACGGGGGCCGGGGCCAACGTCCTGACTTTC.

The chain joins TRBV11-3 to TRBJ2-3, with TRBD2 matching over 13 bases. The junction had 4 bases not matched to a gene; V was cut back by 3 bases and J by 13 bases. Germline values: CDR1 SGHNT, CDR2 YENEEA. This CDR3 contains 13 residues. In nucleotides, the CDR3 is TGTGCCAGCAGCTTCGGACTAGCGGGAGAGGAGTATTTT. It is translated as CASSFGLAGEEYF.

The V gene is TRBV7-2, the J gene TRBJ1-4; weak D call: TRBD1 (5 bases). There are 15 residues in the CDR3. The ends were cut back, 1 base at V and 4 bases at J, with 10 bases in the middle. The germline CDR1 and CDR2 sequences are SGHTA and FQGNSA. CDR3 in amino acids: CASSLVRGSNEKLFF. CDR3 sequence (DNA): TGTGCCAGCAGCTTAGTGAGGGGAAGTAATGAAAAACTGTTTTTT. Variable domain in full (rest from reference TRBV7-2 and TRBJ1-4): GAGVSQSPSNKVTEKGKDVELRCDPISGHTALYWYRQSLGQGLEFLIYFQGNSAPDKSGLPSDRFSAERTGGSVSTLTIQRTQQEDSAVYLCASSLVRGSNEKLFFGSGTQLSVL.

This clonotype was seen at least ten times. The V and J genes are TRBV13 and TRBJ2-1; the match to TRBD1 covers 9 bases. This CDR3 comprises 16 residues. The germline V gene encodes CDR1 PRHDT and CDR2 FYEKMQ (reference sequence). The V gene end was trimmed by 4 bases and the J gene end by 8 bases; junction bases not matched to a gene: 12. The CDR3 protein is CASSWGQGGVHHEQFF. The CDR3 DNA sequence: TGTGCCAGCAGCTGGGGACAGGGCGGGGTCCATCATGAGCAGTTCTTC.

A word on this clonotype: With a much larger clone just one base away, this may be a read error. The V gene is TRBV28, the J gene TRBJ2-3, with 8 positions matching TRBD1. CDR3 length: 14 residues. Losses at the gene ends were 6 bases for V and 1 base for J; bases not matched to a gene: 3. The V gene's germline CDR1 is MDHEN and CDR2 SYDVKM. The DNA of the CDR3 is TGTGCCAGCAGAATGACAGGGGGCACAGATACGCAGTATTTT. Amino acids: CASRMTGGTDTQYF.

The CDR3 region has the DNA TGTGCCAGCAGTGCCAACAGGGGAGAGACCCAGTACTTC. It is translated as CASSANRGETQYF. The chain joins TRBV2 to TRBJ2-5, with TRBD1 matching over 7 bases. Looked up from germline, CDR1 is SNHLY and CDR2 is FYNNEI. Trimming cost V 4 bases and J 4 bases; bases outside gene matches: 3. The CDR3 is 13 amino acids.

The table lists this clonotype with many counts. The genes are TRBV7-2 and TRBJ2-7, with a tentative D call TRBD1 (5 bases). CDR3 length: 15 amino acids. The V end lost 0 bases, the J end lost 1 base, and 10 bases lay between the germline ends. Germline CDR1 SGHTA, CDR2 FQGNSA. Here the CDR3 reads CASSLAGVGSYEQYF. The CDR3 DNA reads TGTGCCAGCAGCTTAGCAGGGGTTGGATCCTACGAGCAGTACTTC.

Many counts were recorded for this clonotype. The chain recombines TRBV6-6 with TRBJ2-1, with a tentative D call TRBD2 (6 bases). Germline V gene data show CDR1 as MNHNY and CDR2 as SVGAGI (reference sequence). Trimming shortened V by 2 bases and J by 9 bases, and 11 bases separated the two germline ends. This CDR3 region has 13 residues. CDR3 nucleotides: TGTGCCAGCAGTTACGGGGAGGTGGGTGAGCAGTTCTTC. It yields the protein CASSYGEVGEQFF.

The rearrangement links TRBV13 to TRBJ2-4, with D perhaps TRBD1 or TRBD2 (5 bases each). The V end was cut by 0 bases, the J end by 0 bases, with 15 bases between. The V gene's germline CDR1 is PRHDT and CDR2 FYEKMQ (reference sequence). This CDR3 spans 18 amino acids. The chain's CDR3 is CASSLGGADYLAKNIQYF. CDR3 bases: TGTGCCAGCAGCTTAGGAGGGGCAGACTACTTAGCCAAAAACATTCAGTACTTC.

The table lists this clonotype with many counts. The gene calls are TRBV20-1 and TRBJ2-1, with D possibly TRBD2 on 6 matching bases. The length of the CDR3 is 18 residues. The germline V gene has CDR1 DFQATT and CDR2 SNEGSKA (reference sequence). V was cut by 0 bases and J by 3 bases, with 21 bases left in between. The CDR3: CSARDSPGRAGHYNEQFF. Here the CDR3 DNA reads TGCAGTGCTAGAGATAGTCCCGGCCGAGCGGGCCACTACAATGAGCAGTTCTTC.

This clonotype was seen many times. The rearrangement uses TRBV20-1 and TRBJ2-1; either TRBD1 or TRBD2 may supply D (5 bases each). The ends were cut back, 5 bases at V and 0 bases at J, with 11 bases in the middle. The CDR3 runs to 14 residues. CDR1 is DFQATT, CDR2 SNEGSKA, per germline (reference sequence). For the CDR3, the DNA is TGCAGTGCTGAGGGACGTCGCTCCTACAATGAGCAGTTCTTC. Protein sequence: CSAEGRRSYNEQFF.

A few counts support this clonotype. The V call is TRBV19, the J call TRBJ2-7, with 7 bases that match TRBD1. Germline trimming cut 5 bases from V and 7 bases from J; bases unmatched to any gene: 5. CDR1 LNHDA and CDR2 SQIVND come from the germline V gene (reference sequence). This CDR3 has 12 residues. CDR3 sequence reads: CASSHRGEEQYF. The CDR3 nucleotides are TGTGCCAGTAGTCACAGGGGCGAAGAGCAGTACTTC.

There are many counts of this clonotype. The chain employs TRBV10-1 and TRBJ2-6; D unclear. V was pared by 4 bases and J by 0 bases, with 7 bases between. This CDR3 has 15 residues. Germline values: CDR1 WNHNN, CDR2 SYGVQD (reference sequence). CDR3 protein: CASSVGASGANVLTF. CDR3 DNA sequence: TGCGCCAGCAGTGTAGGCGCCTCTGGGGCCAACGTCCTGACTTTC.

This clonotype has at least ten counts. V and J are TRBV27 and TRBJ2-7; D gene ambiguous. CDR1 is MNHEY and CDR2 is SMNVEV in the germline V gene (reference sequence). This CDR3 region has 15 residues. V was trimmed by 0 bases and J by 1 base, leaving 10 bases between them. The CDR3 sequence is CASSLSGLSSYEQYF. The DNA of the CDR3 is TGTGCCAGCAGTTTATCGGGGTTGTCATCCTACGAGCAGTACTTC.

This chain links TRBV20-1 with TRBJ2-3; D not certain. The CDR3 is 11 residues long. Germline-derived CDR1 and CDR2 are DFQATT and SNEGSKA (reference sequence). V dropped 1 base and J dropped 2 bases, with 1 base sitting between them. Here the CDR3 DNA reads TGCAGTGCTAGAGTCACAGATACGCAGTATTTT. Residues: CSARVTDTQYF.

This clonotype was detected ten times or more. V usage is TRBV7-9 and J usage is TRBJ2-3, with D perhaps assigned TRBD1 or TRBD2 (6 bases each). Trimming removed 5 bases at V and 0 bases at J, with 12 bases between. The V gene's germline CDR1 is SEHNR and CDR2 FQNEAQ (reference sequence). The CDR3 is 15 residues long. Here the CDR3 DNA reads TGTGCCAGCAGCCAGGGGCTAGCGAGCACAGATACGCAGTATTTT. Amino acid sequence: CASSQGLASTDTQYF.

This clonotype was detected a few times. This chain links TRBV15 with TRBJ2-5, with 7 bases aligning to TRBD1. J gave up 5 bases and V 5 bases, and 5 bases lay outside the gene matches. In germline, CDR1 is LNHNV, CDR2 YYDKDF (reference sequence). This CDR3 is 13 amino acids long. The CDR3 loop is CATSDRQGETQYF. CDR3 coding DNA: TGTGCCACCAGCGATAGACAGGGTGAGACCCAGTACTTC.

The gene calls are TRBV18 and TRBJ1-5, with D tentatively TRBD1 (5 bases). Germline CDR1 is KGHSH and CDR2 is LQKENI. With 1 base removed from V and 5 bases from J, the gap between germline ends came to 21 bases. This CDR3 is 18 amino acids long. The CDR3 loop is CASSPLGRAPREYQPQHF. DNA of the CDR3: TGTGCCAGCTCACCACTGGGCAGGGCCCCTCGGGAGTATCAGCCCCAGCATTTT.

This chain connects TRBV11-3 to TRBJ1-1; D is possibly TRBD1 (5 bases). The V gene's germline CDR1 is SGHNT and CDR2 YENEEA. The V and J ends lost 1 base and 3 bases respectively, with 12 bases between them. This CDR3 spans 15 amino acids. This chain's CDR3 is CASSLGLSGHTEAFF. The CDR3 nucleotides are TGTGCCAGCAGCTTAGGGTTGTCGGGGCACACTGAAGCTTTCTTT.